The next 24 T cell receptor beta chains were all read from a single sample in a study of blood T cells in healthy people across ages. Primed by a sample-barcoded 5' primer and a J-beta primer mix, a second PCR proceeded for roughly 7 to 11 cycles. MiXCR, applied by TCRdb to the 5' RACE reads, yields one record per CDR3 protein. The data show 1.5 million to 2 million distinct CDR3 sequences, with roughly 49% seen just once and approximately 2.1% held by the top ten. Sequencing input: blood. These receptors were taken from a woman between 35 and 50 years old in good health.

This clonotype was seen more than once but under ten times. The chain uses TRBV27 and TRBJ2-7, with D possibly being TRBD1 or TRBD2 (5 bases each). CDR3 length: 14 amino acids. The V end lost 3 bases, the J end lost 4 bases, and 13 bases lay between the germline ends. Germline V gives CDR1 MNHEY, CDR2 SMNVEV (reference sequence). This chain's CDR3 is CASSFSGRQYEQYF. CDR3 DNA: TGTGCCAGCAGTTTTTCGGGACGGCAATACGAGCAGTACTTC.

The V and J genes are TRBV12-3 or TRBV12-4 and TRBJ2-7; D unclear. The J call may not be correct, given that the DNA end is closer to TRBJ2-4. The CDR3 has 14 residues. The CDR3 spells CASSFTNSVNIQYF. The CDR3 DNA reads as TGTGCCAGCAGTTTTACCAATTCAGTGAACATTCAGTACTTC.

V is TRBV11-2 and J is TRBJ2-1; D perhaps matches TRBD1 (5 bases). V was cut by 6 bases and J by 8 bases, with 20 bases left in between. The CDR3 is 15 amino acids. Germline V gene sequence: CDR1 SGHAT, CDR2 FQNNGV. The CDR3 loop reads CASRASGQGDDEQFF. Here the CDR3 DNA reads TGTGCCAGCAGAGCTAGTGGGCAGGGCGACGATGAGCAGTTCTTC.

The table lists this clonotype with a count of one. The chain is built from TRBV7-9 and TRBJ2-1; no clear D gene. Trimming shortened V by 2 bases and J by 6 bases, and 8 bases separated the two germline ends. There are 13 residues in the CDR3. CDR1 is SEHNR, CDR2 FQNEAQ, per germline (reference sequence). The CDR3 reads CASSLLDGNEQFF. In DNA form, the CDR3 reads TGTGCCAGCAGCTTACTCGACGGCAATGAGCAGTTCTTC. Supplemented by reference TRBV7-9 and TRBJ2-1, the full variable domain reads DTGVSQNPRHKITKRGQNVTFRCDPISEHNRLYWYRQTLGQGPEFLTYFQNEAQLEKSRLLSDRFSAERPKGSFSTLEIQRTEQGDSAMYLCASSLLDGNEQFFGPGTRLTVL.

The chain carries TRBV20-1 and TRBJ2-3; 13 nucleotides align to TRBD2. Germline CDR1 and CDR2: DFQATT and SNEGSKA (reference sequence). The CDR3 extends over 18 amino acids. V shed 4 bases and J 5 bases; nucleotides not matched to a gene: 15. Written as DNA, the CDR3 is TGCAGTGCTACTAGAGCTCTGGGACTAGCGGGGCACAAAGATACGCAGTATTTT. Its protein is CSATRALGLAGHKDTQYF.

This clonotype was counted only a few times. The CDR3 loop reads CASRDRGLYGYTF. In DNA, the CDR3 is TGTGCCAGCAGGGACAGGGGCCTCTATGGCTACACCTTC. The genes are TRBV27 and TRBJ1-2, with 9 bases matching TRBD1. Looked up from germline, CDR1 is MNHEY and CDR2 is SMNVEV (reference sequence). The ends lost 6 bases at V and 4 bases at J; junction bases unmatched: 3. This CDR3 is built from 13 residues.

The CDR3 loop reads CSASGGATYEQYF. DNA for the CDR3: TGCAGTGCGAGCGGGGGGGCCACCTACGAGCAGTACTTC. The chain carries TRBV20-1 and TRBJ2-7; 10 bases agree with TRBD2. The CDR3 consists of 13 residues. The trim removed 6 bases at V and 2 bases at J, leaving 4 bases unmatched. CDR1 and CDR2 (germline): DFQATT, SNEGSKA (reference sequence).

The chain links TRBV7-6 to TRBJ2-7, with 8 bases lining up with TRBD1. The CDR3 covers 15 residues. V shed 2 bases, J shed 6 bases, and the junction held 9 bases outside the gene matches. The germline V gene has CDR1 SGHVS and CDR2 FNYEAQ. The CDR3 DNA reads as TGTGCCAGCAGCTTAATGATTCAGGGGGCAAGCGAGCAGTACTTC. It specifies CASSLMIQGASEQYF.

This clonotype was picked up a small number of times. This sequence joins TRBV6-1 and TRBJ1-5; 10 bases are a match to TRBD1. CDR3 size: 13 residues. Germline V gene sequence: CDR1 MNHNS, CDR2 SASEGT. J gave up 7 bases and V 8 bases, and 5 bases lay outside the gene matches. The CDR3 region has the DNA TGTGCCAGCCGCAGGGGACAGGGGCAGCCCCAGCATTTT. Translation: CASRRGQGQPQHF.

This chain joins TRBV20-1 and TRBJ2-1, with 8 bases that match TRBD2. The germline V gene encodes CDR1 DFQATT and CDR2 SNEGSKA (reference sequence). V was pared by 0 bases and J by 10 bases, with 11 bases of the junction left unmatched. The CDR3 contains 15 residues. CDR3 nucleotides: TGCAGTGCTAGAGATTCATCCCCTTTAGCGGGGGAGCAGTTCTTC. Translating it yields CSARDSSPLAGEQFF.

The V gene is TRBV20-1, the J gene TRBJ2-5; D possibly uses TRBD1 or TRBD2 (5 bases each). Between the trimmed V and J ends, which lost 4 bases and 9 bases, there was a span of 18 bases. This CDR3 has 13 residues. Germline V gene data show CDR1 as DFQATT and CDR2 as SNEGSKA (reference sequence). The CDR3 DNA reads as TGCAGTGCTAAAACTGGGGGTCCTGGGGCCCAGTACTTC. It encodes CSAKTGGPGAQYF.

This clonotype came up a few times. This chain uses TRBV5-5 with TRBJ1-4; tentatively, D is TRBD1 (5 bases). Germline V gene data show CDR1 as SGHKS and CDR2 as YYEKEE (reference sequence). CDR3 length: 15 residues. Trimming shortened V by 2 bases and J by 3 bases, and 11 bases separated the two germline ends. The CDR3 nucleotides read TGTGCCAGCAGCTTTACGGGGCTAGCTAATGAAAAACTGTTTTTT. Protein product: CASSFTGLANEKLFF. Combining the CDR3 with reference TRBV5-5 and TRBJ1-4 gives the whole variable domain DAGVTQSPTHLIKTRGQQVTLRCSPISGHKSVSWYQQVLGQGPQFIFQYYEKEERGRGNFPDRFSARQFPNYSSELNVNALLLGDSALYLCASSFTGLANEKLFFGSGTQLSVL.

This chain uses TRBV5-1 with TRBJ2-7; 10 bases align to TRBD2. TRBJ2-5 explains the end of the DNA better; the J call may be wrong. Germline V CDR1 and CDR2: SGHRS, YFSETQ. The CDR3 runs to 15 residues. CDR3 coding DNA: TGCGCCAGCACCATAAGCGGGGGGGCCGGGGAGACCCAGTACTTC. Protein sequence: CASTISGGAGETQYF.

This sequence joins TRBV5-1 and TRBJ1-2, with 8 bases matching TRBD1. This CDR3 spans 13 amino acids. The ends lost 9 bases at V and 3 bases at J; junction bases unmatched: 7. Germline lookup yields CDR1 SGHRS and CDR2 YFSETQ. CDR3 protein: CATRQGTDYGYTF. CDR3 DNA sequence: TGCGCCACCCGACAGGGGACAGACTATGGCTACACCTTC.

J is TRBJ1-2 and V is TRBV7-9; no firm D call. Germline V CDR1 and CDR2: SEHNR, FQNEAQ (reference sequence). Trimming shortened V by 2 bases and J by 3 bases, and 13 bases separated the two germline ends. This CDR3 spans 15 amino acids. CDR3 coding DNA: TGTGCCAGCAGCTTATCGGGAAGGTGGGACTATGGCTACACCTTC. Residues: CASSLSGRWDYGYTF.

This sequence joins TRBV28 and TRBJ2-1; tentative D call: TRBD2 (7 bases). The germline CDR1 and CDR2 sequences are MDHEN and SYDVKM. The CDR3 contains 18 residues. Trimming pared 7 bases from V and 7 bases from J, leaving 29 bases between. The CDR3 DNA sequence: TGTGCCAGCACTCAAATGCTGGCGGGGGCCACCCTCTGGAATGAGCAGTTCTTC. It is translated as CASTQMLAGATLWNEQFF.

The chain couples TRBV24-1 to TRBJ1-2; 8 bases are a match to TRBD1. Germline CDR1 and CDR2: KGHDR and SFDVKD. V lost 4 bases to trimming and J lost 2 bases; unmatched junction nucleotides: 5. The CDR3 loop spans 15 amino acids. CDR3: CATSESRQGNYGYTF. The CDR3 DNA follows: TGTGCCACCAGTGAGAGCCGACAGGGGAACTATGGCTACACCTTC.

CDR3 loop: CASSPYDTSYEQYF. DNA for the CDR3: TGTGCCAGCAGTCCCTACGACACCTCCTACGAGCAGTACTTC. The rearrangement joins TRBV27 to TRBJ2-7; D unresolved. CDR1 and CDR2 (germline): MNHEY, SMNVEV (reference sequence). The CDR3 contains 14 residues. V was clipped by 5 bases and J by 0 bases, with 11 bases between them.

The rearrangement links TRBV6-1 to TRBJ1-6; D gene ambiguous. Between the trimmed V and J ends, which lost 0 bases and 5 bases, there was a span of 11 bases. CDR1 and CDR2 from the germline V gene are MNHNS and SASEGT. The CDR3 length is 16 residues. The CDR3 loop reads CASSEAMAEHNSPLHF. Written as DNA, the CDR3 is TGTGCCAGCAGTGAAGCGATGGCAGAACATAATTCACCCCTCCACTTT.

This clonotype occurred many times. The V and J genes are TRBV5-1 and TRBJ2-1; tentative D call: TRBD1 (6 bases). CDR3 length: 15 residues. CDR1 and CDR2 from the germline V gene are SGHRS and YFSETQ. The germline V and J ends were trimmed by 4 bases and 0 bases, with 11 bases remaining between them. The CDR3 spells CASSVQGSSYNEQFF. In DNA form, the CDR3 reads TGCGCCAGCAGCGTGCAGGGGAGCTCCTACAATGAGCAGTTCTTC.

V usage is TRBV4-3 and J usage is TRBJ2-4; D call uncertain. CDR3 length equals 14 residues. Trimming removed 7 bases from V and 0 bases from J, with 10 bases in between. Germline CDR1 and CDR2: LGHNA and YSLEER. CDR3 DNA sequence: TGCGCCAGCATCCCTCAGTTAGCCAAAAACATTCAGTACTTC. Its translation is CASIPQLAKNIQYF.

This chain connects TRBV29-1 to TRBJ1-4; tentatively, D is TRBD1 (5 bases). This CDR3 contains 15 residues. Germline V CDR1 and CDR2: SQVTM, ANQGSEA. Trimming took 4 bases from V and 4 from J, leaving 16 bases between them. As DNA, the CDR3 is TGCAGCGTTGTTGTTTTGGGGGATATTAATGAAAAACTGTTTTTT. It is translated as CSVVVLGDINEKLFF.

This clonotype has more than one count but fewer than ten. This chain connects TRBV7-2 to TRBJ1-2; no definite D call. Germline V gene sequence: CDR1 SGHTA, CDR2 FQGNSA. The CDR3 is 12 residues long. The V gene lost 2 bases and the J gene lost 7 bases, with 8 bases spanning the gap. CDR3 residues: CASSLNRLGYTF. The CDR3, as DNA: TGTGCCAGCAGCTTAAATCGACTTGGCTACACCTTC.

The V and J genes are TRBV21-1 and TRBJ2-1; the D call in the table, TRBD1, was not verified against the DNA. TRBV21-1 is a listed pseudogene. CDR3 length: 15 amino acids. CDR3 sequence reads: CASSGHQTGGHEQFF. In DNA form, the CDR3 reads TGTGCCAGCAGCGGACACCAAACAGGGGGCCATGAGCAGTTCTTC.